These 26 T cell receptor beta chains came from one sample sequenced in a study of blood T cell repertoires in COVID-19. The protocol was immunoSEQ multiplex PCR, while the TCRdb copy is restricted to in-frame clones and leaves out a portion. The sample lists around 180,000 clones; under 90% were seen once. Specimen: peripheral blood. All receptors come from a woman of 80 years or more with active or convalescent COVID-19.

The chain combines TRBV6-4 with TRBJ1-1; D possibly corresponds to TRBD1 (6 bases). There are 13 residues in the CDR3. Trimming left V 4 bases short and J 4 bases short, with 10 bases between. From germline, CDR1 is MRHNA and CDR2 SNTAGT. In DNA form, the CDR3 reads TGTGCCAGCAGTGCAGGGGAGGGCACTGAAGCTTTCTTT. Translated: CASSAGEGTEAFF.

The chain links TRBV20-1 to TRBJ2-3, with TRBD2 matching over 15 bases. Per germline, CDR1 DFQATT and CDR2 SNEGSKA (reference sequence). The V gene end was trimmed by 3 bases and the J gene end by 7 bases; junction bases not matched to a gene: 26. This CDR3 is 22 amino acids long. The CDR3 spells CSASSAGGLAGGPIFLHHTQYF. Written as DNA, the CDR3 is TGCAGTGCTAGTAGTGCAGGCGGACTAGCGGGAGGGCCAATTTTTCTTCATCATACGCAGTATTTT.

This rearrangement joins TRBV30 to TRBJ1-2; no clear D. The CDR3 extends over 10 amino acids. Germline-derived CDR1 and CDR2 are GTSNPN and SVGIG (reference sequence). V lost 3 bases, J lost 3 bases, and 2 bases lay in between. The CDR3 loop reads CAWSDYGYTF. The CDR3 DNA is TGTGCCTGGAGCGACTATGGCTACACCTTC.

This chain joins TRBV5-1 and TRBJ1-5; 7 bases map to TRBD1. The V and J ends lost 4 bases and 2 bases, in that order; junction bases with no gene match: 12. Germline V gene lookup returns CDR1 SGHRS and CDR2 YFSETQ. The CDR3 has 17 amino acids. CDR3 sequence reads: CASSLIQGLGGNQPQHF. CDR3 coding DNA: TGCGCCAGCAGCCTTATACAGGGGCTGGGAGGCAATCAGCCCCAGCATTTT.

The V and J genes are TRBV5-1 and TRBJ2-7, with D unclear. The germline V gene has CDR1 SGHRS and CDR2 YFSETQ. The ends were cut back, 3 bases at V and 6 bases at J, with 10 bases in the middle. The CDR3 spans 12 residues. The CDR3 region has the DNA TGCGCCAGCAGCTCTCAAACGGGCGAGCAGTACTTC. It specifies CASSSQTGEQYF.

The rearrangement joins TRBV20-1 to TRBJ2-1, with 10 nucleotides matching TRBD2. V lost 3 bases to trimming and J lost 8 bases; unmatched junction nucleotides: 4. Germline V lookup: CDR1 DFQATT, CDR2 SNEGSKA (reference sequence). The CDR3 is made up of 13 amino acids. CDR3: CSASGLAVDEQFF. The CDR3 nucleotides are TGCAGTGCTAGTGGACTAGCGGTCGATGAGCAGTTCTTC.

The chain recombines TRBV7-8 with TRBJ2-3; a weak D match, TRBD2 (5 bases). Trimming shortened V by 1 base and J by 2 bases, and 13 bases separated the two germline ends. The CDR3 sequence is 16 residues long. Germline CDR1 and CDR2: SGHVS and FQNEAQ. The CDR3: CASSLEEGLNTDTQYF. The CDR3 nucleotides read TGTGCCAGCAGCTTAGAAGAGGGTCTTAACACAGATACGCAGTATTTT.

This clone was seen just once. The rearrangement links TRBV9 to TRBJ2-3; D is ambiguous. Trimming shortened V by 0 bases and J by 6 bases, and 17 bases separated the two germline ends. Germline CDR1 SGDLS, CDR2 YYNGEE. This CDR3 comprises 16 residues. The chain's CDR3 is CASSVDLGGDWDTQYF. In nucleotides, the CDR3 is TGTGCCAGCAGCGTAGATTTAGGTGGAGATTGGGATACGCAGTATTTT.

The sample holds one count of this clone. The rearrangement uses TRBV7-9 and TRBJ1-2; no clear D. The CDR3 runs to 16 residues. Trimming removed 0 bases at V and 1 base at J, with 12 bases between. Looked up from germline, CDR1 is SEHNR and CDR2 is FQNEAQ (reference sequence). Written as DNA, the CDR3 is TGTGCCAGCAGCTTAGCCTCTCCCCGGGGTAACTATGGCTACACCTTC. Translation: CASSLASPRGNYGYTF.

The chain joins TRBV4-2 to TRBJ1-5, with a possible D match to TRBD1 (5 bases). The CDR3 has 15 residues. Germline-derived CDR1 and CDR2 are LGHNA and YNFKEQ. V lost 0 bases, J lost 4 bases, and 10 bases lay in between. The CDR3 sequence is CASSQESRENQPQHF. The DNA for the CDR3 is TGTGCCAGCAGCCAAGAAAGCAGGGAAAATCAGCCCCAGCATTTT.

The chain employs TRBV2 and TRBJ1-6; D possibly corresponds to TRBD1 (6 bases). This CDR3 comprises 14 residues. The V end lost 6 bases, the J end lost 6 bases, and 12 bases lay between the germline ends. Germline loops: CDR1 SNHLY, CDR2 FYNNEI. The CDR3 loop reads CASSQQGPNSPLHF. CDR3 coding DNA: TGTGCCAGCAGCCAACAGGGACCTAATTCACCCCTCCACTTT. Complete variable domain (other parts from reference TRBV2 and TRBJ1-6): EPEVTQTPSHQVTQMGQEVILRCVPISNHLYFYWYRQILGQKVEFLVSFYNNEISEKSEIFDDQFSVERPDGSNFTLKIRSTKLEDSAMYFCASSQQGPNSPLHFGNGTRLTVT.

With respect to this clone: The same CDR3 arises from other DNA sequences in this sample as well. CDR3 region: CSVEGQGGYEQYF. CDR3 coding DNA: TGCAGCGTTGAAGGGCAGGGCGGATACGAGCAGTACTTC. The chain combines TRBV29-1 with TRBJ2-7; a weak D match, TRBD1 (5 bases). Trimming stripped 1 base from V and 4 bases from J, with 11 bases between. The CDR3 contains 13 residues. Germline lookup yields CDR1 SQVTM and CDR2 ANQGSEA.

CDR3 in amino acids: CASNRRWTGGVGYYGYTF. CDR3 in DNA: TGTGCCAGCAACCGCCGGTGGACAGGGGGCGTGGGTTACTATGGCTACACCTTC. The chain combines TRBV5-8 with TRBJ1-2, with TRBD1 matching 11 bases. The ends lost 6 bases at V and 3 bases at J; junction bases unmatched: 16. Germline assignment: CDR1 SGHTS and CDR2 YDEGEE. The CDR3 runs to 18 residues.

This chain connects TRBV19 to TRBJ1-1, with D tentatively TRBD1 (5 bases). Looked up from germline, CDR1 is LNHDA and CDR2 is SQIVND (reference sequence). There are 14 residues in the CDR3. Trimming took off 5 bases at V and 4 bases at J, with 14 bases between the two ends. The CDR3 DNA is TGTGCCAGTAGTCCGGGGACTCAGGGCACTGAAGCTTTCTTT. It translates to CASSPGTQGTEAFF.

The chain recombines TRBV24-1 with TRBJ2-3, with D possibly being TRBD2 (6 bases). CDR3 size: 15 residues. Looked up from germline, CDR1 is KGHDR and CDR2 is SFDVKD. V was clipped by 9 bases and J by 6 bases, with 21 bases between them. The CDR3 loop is CATHPGAGFEDTQYF. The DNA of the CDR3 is TGTGCCACCCATCCGGGCGCGGGATTCGAGGATACGCAGTATTTT.

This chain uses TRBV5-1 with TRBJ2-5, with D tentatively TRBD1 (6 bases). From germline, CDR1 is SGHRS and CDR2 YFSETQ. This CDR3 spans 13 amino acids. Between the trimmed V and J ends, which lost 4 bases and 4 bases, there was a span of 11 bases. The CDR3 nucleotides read TGCGCCAGCAGCGTACAGGGCTCAGAGACCCAGTACTTC. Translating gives CASSVQGSETQYF.

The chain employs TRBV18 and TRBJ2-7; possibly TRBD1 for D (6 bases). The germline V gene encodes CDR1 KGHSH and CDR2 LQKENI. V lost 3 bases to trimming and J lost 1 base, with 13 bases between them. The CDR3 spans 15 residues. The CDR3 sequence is CASSPLDRLSYEQYF. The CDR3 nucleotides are TGTGCCAGCTCACCGTTAGACAGGCTGTCCTACGAGCAGTACTTC.

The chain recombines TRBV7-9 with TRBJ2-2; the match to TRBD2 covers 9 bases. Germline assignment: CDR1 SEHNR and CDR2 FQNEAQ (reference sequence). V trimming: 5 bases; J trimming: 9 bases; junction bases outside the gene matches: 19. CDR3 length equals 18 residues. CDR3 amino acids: CASSPGLAGVYQNRELFF. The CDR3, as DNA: TGTGCCAGCAGCCCCGGATTAGCGGGAGTTTACCAAAATAGGGAGCTGTTTTTT.

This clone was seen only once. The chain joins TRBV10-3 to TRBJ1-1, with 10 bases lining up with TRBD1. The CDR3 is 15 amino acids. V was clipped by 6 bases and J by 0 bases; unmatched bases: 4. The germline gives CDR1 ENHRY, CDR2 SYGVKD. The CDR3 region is CAISGQGGVNTEAFF. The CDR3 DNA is TGTGCCATCAGCGGACAGGGGGGAGTGAACACTGAAGCTTTCTTT.

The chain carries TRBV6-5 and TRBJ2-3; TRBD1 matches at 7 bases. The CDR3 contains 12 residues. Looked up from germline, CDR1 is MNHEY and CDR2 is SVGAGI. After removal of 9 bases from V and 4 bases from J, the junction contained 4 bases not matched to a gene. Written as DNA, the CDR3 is TGTGCCAGTGGACAGGTCTCAGATACGCAGTATTTT. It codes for CASGQVSDTQYF.

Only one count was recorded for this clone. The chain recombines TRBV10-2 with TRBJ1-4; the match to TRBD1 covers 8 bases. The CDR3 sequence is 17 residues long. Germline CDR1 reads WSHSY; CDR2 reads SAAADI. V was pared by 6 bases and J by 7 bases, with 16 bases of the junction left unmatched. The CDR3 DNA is TGCGCCAGCAGGGCTGGACAGGGACCGTTATCGCGTGAAAAACTGTTTTTT. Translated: CASRAGQGPLSREKLFF.

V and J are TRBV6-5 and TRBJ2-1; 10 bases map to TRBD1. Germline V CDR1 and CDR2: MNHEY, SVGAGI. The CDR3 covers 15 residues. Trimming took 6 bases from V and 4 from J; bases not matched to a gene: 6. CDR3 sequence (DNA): TGTGCCAGCAGACCGGACAGGGGGGGGTACAATGAGCAGTTCTTC. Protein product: CASRPDRGGYNEQFF.

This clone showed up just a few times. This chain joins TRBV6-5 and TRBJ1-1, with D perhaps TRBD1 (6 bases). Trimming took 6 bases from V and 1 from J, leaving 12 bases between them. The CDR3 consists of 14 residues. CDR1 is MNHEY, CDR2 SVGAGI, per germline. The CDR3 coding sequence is TGTGCCAGCAGGAAGGACAGTCAGAACACTGAAGCTTTCTTT. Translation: CASRKDSQNTEAFF.

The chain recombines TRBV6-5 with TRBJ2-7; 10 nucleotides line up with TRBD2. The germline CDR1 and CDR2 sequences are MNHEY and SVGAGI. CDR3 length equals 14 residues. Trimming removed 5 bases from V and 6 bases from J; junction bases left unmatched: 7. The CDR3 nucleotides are TGTGCCAGCAGTACCGCTAGCGGGAGTAGCGAGCAGTACTTC. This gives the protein CASSTASGSSEQYF.

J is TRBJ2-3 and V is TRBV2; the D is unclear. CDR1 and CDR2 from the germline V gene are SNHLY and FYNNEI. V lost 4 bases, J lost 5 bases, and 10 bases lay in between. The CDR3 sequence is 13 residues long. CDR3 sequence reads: CASSGGLGDTQYF. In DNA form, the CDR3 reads TGTGCCAGCAGTGGCGGTCTCGGAGATACGCAGTATTTT.

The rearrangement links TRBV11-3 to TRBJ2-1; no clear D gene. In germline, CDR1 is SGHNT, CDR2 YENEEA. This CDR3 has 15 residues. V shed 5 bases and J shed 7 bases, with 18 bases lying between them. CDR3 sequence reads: CASSPTDDSWNEQFF. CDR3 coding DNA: TGTGCCAGCAGCCCTACCGATGATAGTTGGAATGAGCAGTTCTTC. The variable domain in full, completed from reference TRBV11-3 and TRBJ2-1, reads EAGVVQSPRYKIIEKKQPVAFWCNPISGHNTLYWYLQNLGQGPELLIRYENEEAVDDSQLPKDRFSAERLKGVDSTLKIQPAELGDSAVYLCASSPTDDSWNEQFFGPGTRLTVL.